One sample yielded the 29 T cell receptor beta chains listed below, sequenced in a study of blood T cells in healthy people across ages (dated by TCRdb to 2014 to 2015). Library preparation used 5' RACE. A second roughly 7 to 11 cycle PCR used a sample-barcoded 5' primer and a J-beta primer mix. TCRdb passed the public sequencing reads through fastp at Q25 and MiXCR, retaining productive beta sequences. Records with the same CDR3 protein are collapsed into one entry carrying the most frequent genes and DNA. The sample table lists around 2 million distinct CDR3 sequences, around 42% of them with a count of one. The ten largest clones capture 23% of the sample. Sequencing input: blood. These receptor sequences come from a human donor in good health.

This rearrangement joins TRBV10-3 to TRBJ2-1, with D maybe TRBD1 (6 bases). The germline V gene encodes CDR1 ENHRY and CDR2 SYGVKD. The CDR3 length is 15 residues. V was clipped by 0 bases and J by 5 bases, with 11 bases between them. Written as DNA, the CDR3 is TGTGCCATCAGTGAGTCTCCAGGGGATAACAATGAGCAGTTCTTC. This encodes CAISESPGDNNEQFF.

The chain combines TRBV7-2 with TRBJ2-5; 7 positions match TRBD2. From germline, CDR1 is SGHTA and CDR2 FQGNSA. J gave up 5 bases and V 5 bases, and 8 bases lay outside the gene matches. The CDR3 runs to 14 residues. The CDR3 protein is CASSRRLAGETQYF. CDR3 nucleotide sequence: TGTGCCAGCAGCCGGCGACTAGCTGGGGAGACCCAGTACTTC.

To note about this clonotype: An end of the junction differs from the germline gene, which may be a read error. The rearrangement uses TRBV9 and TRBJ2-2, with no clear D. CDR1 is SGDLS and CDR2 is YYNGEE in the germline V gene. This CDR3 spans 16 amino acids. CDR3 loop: CAGSPQAYFGVGELFF. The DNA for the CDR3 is TGTGCCGGCAGCCCTCAAGCTTATTTTGGTGTCGGGGAGCTGTTTTTT.

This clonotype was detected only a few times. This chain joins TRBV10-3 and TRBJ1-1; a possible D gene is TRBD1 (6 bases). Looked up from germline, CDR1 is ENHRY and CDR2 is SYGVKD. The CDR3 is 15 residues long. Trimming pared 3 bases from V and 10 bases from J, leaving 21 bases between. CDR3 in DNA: TGTGCCATCAGTGAACTAAGGGACACTCCCTTGGGAGCTTTCTTT. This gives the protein CAISELRDTPLGAFF.

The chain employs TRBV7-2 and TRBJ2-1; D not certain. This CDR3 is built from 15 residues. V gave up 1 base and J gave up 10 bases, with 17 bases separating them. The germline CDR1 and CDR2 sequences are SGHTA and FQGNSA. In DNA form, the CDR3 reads TGTGCCAGCAGCTTAGGGCCCCTCGACTTAAACGAGCAGTTCTTC. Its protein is CASSLGPLDLNEQFF.

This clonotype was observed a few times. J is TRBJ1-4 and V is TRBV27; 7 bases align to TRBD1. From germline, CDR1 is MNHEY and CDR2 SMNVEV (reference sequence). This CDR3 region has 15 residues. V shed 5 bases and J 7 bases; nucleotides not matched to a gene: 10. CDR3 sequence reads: CASSPRDSRAEKLFF. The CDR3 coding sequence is TGTGCCAGCAGTCCGCGGGACAGTCGGGCTGAAAAACTGTTTTTT.

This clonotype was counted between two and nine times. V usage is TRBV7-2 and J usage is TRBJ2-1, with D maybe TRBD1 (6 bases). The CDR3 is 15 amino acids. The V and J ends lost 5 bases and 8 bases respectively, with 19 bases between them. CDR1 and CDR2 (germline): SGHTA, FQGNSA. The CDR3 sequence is CASSQNRVPLDEQFF. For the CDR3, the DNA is TGTGCCAGCAGCCAAAACAGGGTGCCCCTTGATGAGCAGTTCTTC.

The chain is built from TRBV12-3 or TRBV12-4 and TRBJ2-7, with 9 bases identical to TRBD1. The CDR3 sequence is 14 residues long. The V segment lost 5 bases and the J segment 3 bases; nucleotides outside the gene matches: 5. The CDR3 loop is CASSGTGTLYEQYF. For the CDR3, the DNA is TGTGCCAGCAGTGGGACAGGGACCCTCTACGAGCAGTACTTC.

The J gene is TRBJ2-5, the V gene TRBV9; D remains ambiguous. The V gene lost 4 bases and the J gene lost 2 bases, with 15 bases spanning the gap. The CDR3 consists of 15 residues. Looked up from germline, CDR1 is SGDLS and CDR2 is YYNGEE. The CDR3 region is CASSPPRGPQETQYF. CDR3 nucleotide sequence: TGTGCCAGCAGCCCCCCCCGAGGACCGCAAGAGACCCAGTACTTC.

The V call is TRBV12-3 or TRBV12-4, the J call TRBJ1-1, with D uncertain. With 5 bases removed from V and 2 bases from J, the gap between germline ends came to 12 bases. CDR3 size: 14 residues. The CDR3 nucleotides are TGTGCCAGCAGTATGGACCGCACTAACACTGAAGCTTTCTTT. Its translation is CASSMDRTNTEAFF.

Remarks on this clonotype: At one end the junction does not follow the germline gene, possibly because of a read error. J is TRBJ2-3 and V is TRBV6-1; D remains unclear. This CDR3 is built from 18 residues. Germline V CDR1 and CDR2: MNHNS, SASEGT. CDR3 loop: CASSESLPAAIGTDTQYF. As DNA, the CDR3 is TGTGCCAGCAGTGAATCCCTCCCGGCAGCTATTGGCACGGATACGCAGTATTTT.

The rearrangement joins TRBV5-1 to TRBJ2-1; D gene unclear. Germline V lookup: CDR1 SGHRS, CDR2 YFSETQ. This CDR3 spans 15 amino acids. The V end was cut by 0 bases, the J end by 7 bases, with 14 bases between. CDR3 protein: CASSLGDFMYNEQFF. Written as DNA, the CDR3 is TGCGCCAGCAGCTTGGGGGATTTCATGTATAATGAGCAGTTCTTC.

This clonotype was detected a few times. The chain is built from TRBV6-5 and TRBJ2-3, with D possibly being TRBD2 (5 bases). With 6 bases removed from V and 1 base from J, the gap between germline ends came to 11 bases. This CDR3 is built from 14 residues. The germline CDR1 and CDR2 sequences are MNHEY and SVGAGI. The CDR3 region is CASRTVGGTDTQYF. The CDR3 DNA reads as TGTGCCAGCAGAACCGTCGGGGGCACAGATACGCAGTATTTT.

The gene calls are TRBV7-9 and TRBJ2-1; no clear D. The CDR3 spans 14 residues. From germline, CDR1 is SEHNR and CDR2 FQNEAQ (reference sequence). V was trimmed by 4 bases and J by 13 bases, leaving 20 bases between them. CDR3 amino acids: CASSSKALQNIQFF. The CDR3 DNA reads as TGTGCCAGCAGCTCTAAGGCCCTTCAAAACATTCAGTTCTTC.

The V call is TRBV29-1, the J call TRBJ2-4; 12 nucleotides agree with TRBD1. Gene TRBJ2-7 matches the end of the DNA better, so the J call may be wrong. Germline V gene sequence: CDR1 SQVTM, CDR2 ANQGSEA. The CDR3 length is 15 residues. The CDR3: CSVGGGQGAQGEQYF. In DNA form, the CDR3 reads TGCAGCGTTGGCGGGGGACAGGGGGCGCAGGGCGAGCAGTACTTC.

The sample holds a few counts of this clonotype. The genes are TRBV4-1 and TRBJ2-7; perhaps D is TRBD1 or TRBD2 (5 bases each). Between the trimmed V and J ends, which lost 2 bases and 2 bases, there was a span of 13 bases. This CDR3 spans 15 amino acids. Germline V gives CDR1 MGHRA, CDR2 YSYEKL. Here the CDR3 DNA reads TGCGCCAGCAGCCAATCGAGGGGTCCTACCTACGAGCAGTACTTC. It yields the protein CASSQSRGPTYEQYF.

CDR3 region: CSAETGSYGYTF. CDR3 DNA sequence: TGCAGCGCGGAAACAGGGAGCTATGGCTACACCTTC. The V call is TRBV29-1, the J call TRBJ1-2, with D tentatively TRBD1 (6 bases). V was pared by 7 bases and J by 4 bases, with 13 bases between. The CDR3 is 12 amino acids. Germline loops: CDR1 SQVTM, CDR2 ANQGSEA.

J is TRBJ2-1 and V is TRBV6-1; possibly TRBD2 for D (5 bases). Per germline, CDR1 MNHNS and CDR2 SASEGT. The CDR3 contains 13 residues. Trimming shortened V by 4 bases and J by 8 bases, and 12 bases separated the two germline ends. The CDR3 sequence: CASSVEGYHEQFF. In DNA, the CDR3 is TGTGCCAGCAGTGTTGAGGGTTACCATGAGCAGTTCTTC.

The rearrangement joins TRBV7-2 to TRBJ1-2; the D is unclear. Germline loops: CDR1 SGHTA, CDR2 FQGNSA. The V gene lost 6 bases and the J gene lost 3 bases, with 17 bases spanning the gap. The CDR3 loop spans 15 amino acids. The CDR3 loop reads CASRRDPNQDYGYTF. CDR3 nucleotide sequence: TGTGCCAGCAGGCGGGATCCAAACCAGGACTATGGCTACACCTTC.

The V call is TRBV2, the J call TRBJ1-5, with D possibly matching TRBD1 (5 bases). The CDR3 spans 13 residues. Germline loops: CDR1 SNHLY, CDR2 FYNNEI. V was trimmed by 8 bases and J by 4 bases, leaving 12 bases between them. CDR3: CASVRDGNQPQHF. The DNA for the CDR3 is TGTGCCAGCGTGCGGGACGGGAATCAGCCCCAGCATTTT.

The CDR3 nucleotides are TGCAGCGTTGAAGATAACAGGGGTGGTGAAAAACTGTTTTTT. Amino acid sequence: CSVEDNRGGEKLFF. This chain connects TRBV29-1 to TRBJ1-4, with 7 nucleotides matching TRBD1. The germline V gene has CDR1 SQVTM and CDR2 ANQGSEA. The CDR3 loop spans 14 amino acids. The V and J ends lost 0 bases and 7 bases, in that order; junction bases with no gene match: 5.

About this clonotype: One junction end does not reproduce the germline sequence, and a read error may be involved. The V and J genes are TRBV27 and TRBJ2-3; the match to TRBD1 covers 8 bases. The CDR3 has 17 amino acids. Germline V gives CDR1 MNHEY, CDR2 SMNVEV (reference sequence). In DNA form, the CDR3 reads TGTGCCGGCAGTCCTCGTGCCAGACAGGGGAGCACAGATACGCAGTATTTT. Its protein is CAGSPRARQGSTDTQYF.

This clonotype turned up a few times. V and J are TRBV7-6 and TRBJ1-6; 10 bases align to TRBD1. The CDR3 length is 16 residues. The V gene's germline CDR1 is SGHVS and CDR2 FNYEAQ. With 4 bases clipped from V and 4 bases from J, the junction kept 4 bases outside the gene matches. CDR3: CASSSSGQGYNSPLHF. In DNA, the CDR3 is TGTGCCAGCAGCTCTTCGGGACAGGGGTATAATTCACCCCTCCACTTT.

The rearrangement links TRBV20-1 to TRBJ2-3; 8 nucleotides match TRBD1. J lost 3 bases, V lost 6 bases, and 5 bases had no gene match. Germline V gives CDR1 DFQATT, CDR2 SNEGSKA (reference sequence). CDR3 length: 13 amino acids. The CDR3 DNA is TGCAGTGCCCCCAGGGGGCGTACAGATACGCAGTATTTT. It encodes CSAPRGRTDTQYF.

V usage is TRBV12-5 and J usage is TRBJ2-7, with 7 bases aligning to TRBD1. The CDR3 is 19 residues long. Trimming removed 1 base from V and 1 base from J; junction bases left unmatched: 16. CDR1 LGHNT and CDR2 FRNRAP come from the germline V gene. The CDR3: CASGLANRGPGQNSYEQYF. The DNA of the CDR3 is TGTGCTAGTGGTTTGGCAAACCGAGGTCCGGGACAGAATTCCTACGAGCAGTACTTC.

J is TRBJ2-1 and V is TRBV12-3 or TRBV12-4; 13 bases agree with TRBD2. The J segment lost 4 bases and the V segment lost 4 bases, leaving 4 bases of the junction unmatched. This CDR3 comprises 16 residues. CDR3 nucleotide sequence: TGTGCCAGCAGTTGGACTAGCGGGGGACTTTACAATGAGCAGTTCTTC. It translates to CASSWTSGGLYNEQFF.

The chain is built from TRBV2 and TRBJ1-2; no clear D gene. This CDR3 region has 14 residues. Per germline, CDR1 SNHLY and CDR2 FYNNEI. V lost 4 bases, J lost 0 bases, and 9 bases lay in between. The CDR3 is CASSVNTANYGYTF. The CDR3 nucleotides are TGTGCCAGCAGTGTAAATACAGCTAACTATGGCTACACCTTC. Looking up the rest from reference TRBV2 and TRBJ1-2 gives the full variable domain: EPEVTQTPSHQVTQMGQEVILRCVPISNHLYFYWYRQILGQKVEFLVSFYNNEISEKSEIFDDQFSVERPDGSNFTLKIRSTKLEDSAMYFCASSVNTANYGYTFGSGTRLTVV.

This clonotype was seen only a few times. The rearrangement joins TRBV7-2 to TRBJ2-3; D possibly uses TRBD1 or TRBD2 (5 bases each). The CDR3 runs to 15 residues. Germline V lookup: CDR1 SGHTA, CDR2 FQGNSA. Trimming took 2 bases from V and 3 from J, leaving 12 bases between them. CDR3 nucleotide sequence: TGTGCCAGCAGCTTAAAGGCAGGGAGAACAGATACGCAGTATTTT. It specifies CASSLKAGRTDTQYF.

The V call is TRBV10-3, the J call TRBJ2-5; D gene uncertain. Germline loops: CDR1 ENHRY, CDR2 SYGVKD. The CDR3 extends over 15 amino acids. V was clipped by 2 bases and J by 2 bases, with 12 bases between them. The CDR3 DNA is TGTGCCATCAGTGAGGCCCTTGGCATACAAGAGACCCAGTACTTC. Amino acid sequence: CAISEALGIQETQYF.